One sample yielded the 17 T cell receptor beta chains listed below, sequenced in a study of shared clonotypes between healthy human individuals. Produced via immunoSEQ multiplex PCR; TCRdb's table is partial and in-frame only. The sample has a few hundred thousand clones; around two thirds are singletons. The sample taken for sequencing was memory CD4+ T cells sorted from blood. Subset indicated: CD45RA-negative fraction. Receptors were obtained from a man aged 25 to 40 in good health.

This clone came up once. This chain joins TRBV2 and TRBJ2-1, with 9 bases aligning to TRBD2. V was pared by 7 bases and J by 7 bases, with 8 bases of the junction left unmatched. The germline V gene encodes CDR1 SNHLY and CDR2 FYNNEI. This CDR3 is built from 14 residues. CDR3 nucleotides: TGTGCCAGCATCTCTCAGGCGGGAGGGAATGAGCAGTTCTTC. The encoded protein is CASISQAGGNEQFF.

The genes are TRBV11-2 and TRBJ1-4, with TRBD1 as a possible D gene (6 bases). The CDR3 totals 15 residues. Trimming took off 3 bases at V and 5 bases at J, with 13 bases between the two ends. Per the germline V gene, CDR1 is SGHAT and CDR2 is FQNNGV. CDR3 nucleotides: TGTGCCAGCAGCTTTATCCTGGACAGAAATGAAAAACTGTTTTTT. This encodes CASSFILDRNEKLFF.

Concerning this clone: Other DNA sequences of this sample code for an identical CDR3. The chain is built from TRBV28 and TRBJ1-1; D call uncertain. The germline V and J ends were trimmed by 6 bases and 6 bases, with 8 bases remaining between them. The CDR3 loop spans 11 amino acids. Per germline, CDR1 MDHEN and CDR2 SYDVKM. CDR3: CASRGRPEAFF. The CDR3 DNA follows: TGTGCCAGCAGAGGACGGCCTGAAGCTTTCTTT.

The chain combines TRBV28 with TRBJ1-4; TRBD1 is a possible D gene (6 bases). Germline loops: CDR1 MDHEN, CDR2 SYDVKM. The length of the CDR3 is 17 residues. The germline V and J ends were trimmed by 3 bases and 0 bases, with 14 bases remaining between them. In DNA, the CDR3 is TGTGCCAGCAGTTTTTTTAGGGGGTTTGCAACTAATGAAAAACTGTTTTTT. Translated: CASSFFRGFATNEKLFF.

The V gene is TRBV5-4, the J gene TRBJ2-7; 9 nucleotides agree with TRBD2. Germline assignment: CDR1 SGHNT and CDR2 YYREEE (reference sequence). The CDR3 has 16 amino acids. V shed 4 bases, J shed 5 bases, and the junction held 13 bases outside the gene matches. The CDR3 coding sequence is TGTGCCAGCAGCCAACTTCGTCAGCGGGAGGTGGACGAGCAGTACTTC. It is translated as CASSQLRQREVDEQYF.

The rearrangement uses TRBV2 and TRBJ2-3; TRBD1 matches 7 bases. Germline V CDR1 and CDR2: SNHLY, FYNNEI. The CDR3 runs 14 residues. Trimming cost V 1 base and J 5 bases; bases outside gene matches: 3. The CDR3 sequence: CASSEDRGGDTQYF. Written as DNA, the CDR3 is TGTGCCAGCAGTGAAGACAGGGGTGGAGATACGCAGTATTTT. The complete variable domain, with remaining parts taken from reference TRBV2 and TRBJ2-3, reads EPEVTQTPSHQVTQMGQEVILRCVPISNHLYFYWYRQILGQKVEFLVSFYNNEISEKSEIFDDQFSVERPDGSNFTLKIRSTKLEDSAMYFCASSEDRGGDTQYFGPGTRLTVL.

The chain combines TRBV7-9 with TRBJ2-1; TRBD2 is a possible D gene (6 bases). The CDR3 sequence is 16 residues long. V dropped 5 bases and J dropped 0 bases, with 14 bases sitting between them. Germline CDR1 and CDR2: SEHNR and FQNEAQ (reference sequence). CDR3 region: CASSLRELSSYNEQFF. CDR3 DNA sequence: TGTGCCAGCAGCCTACGGGAGTTAAGCTCCTACAATGAGCAGTTCTTC.

This clone appeared a few times. The chain recombines TRBV4-1 with TRBJ1-5; possible D gene TRBD1, 5 bases. Trimming took off 1 base at V and 2 bases at J, with 24 bases between the two ends. This CDR3 region has 20 residues. Germline-derived CDR1 and CDR2 are MGHRA and YSYEKL. CDR3 in DNA: TGCGCCAGCAGCCAAGTGCCCATCGACAGTCCGCTCAGGGGCAATCAGCCCCAGCATTTT. This encodes CASSQVPIDSPLRGNQPQHF.

The J gene is TRBJ2-7, the V gene TRBV6-5; 9 nucleotides match TRBD1. CDR3 length equals 14 residues. V dropped 5 bases and J dropped 2; count of bases not matched to a gene: 4. Germline CDR1 MNHEY, CDR2 SVGAGI. For the CDR3, the DNA is TGTGCCAGCAGTACGGGACAGGGTACCTACGAGCAGTACTTC. Protein sequence: CASSTGQGTYEQYF.

The V call is TRBV28, the J call TRBJ2-7; perhaps D is TRBD1 or TRBD2 (5 bases each). Germline V CDR1 and CDR2: MDHEN, SYDVKM. V was trimmed by 8 bases and J by 4 bases, leaving 21 bases between them. The CDR3 totals 15 residues. The DNA for the CDR3 is TGTGCCAGCTGTTACGCGGACAATTGGGGGTACGAGCAGTACTTC. Translation: CASCYADNWGYEQYF.

V and J are TRBV11-2 and TRBJ1-2; the D gene is possibly TRBD1 (5 bases). Looked up from germline, CDR1 is SGHAT and CDR2 is FQNNGV. The CDR3 totals 14 residues. V lost 5 bases to trimming and J lost 2 bases, with 12 bases between them. The CDR3 sequence: CASSPGTGNYGYTF. CDR3 bases: TGTGCCAGCAGCCCGGGGACGGGGAACTATGGCTACACCTTC. Full variable domain (outside the CDR3, taken from reference TRBV11-2 and TRBJ1-2): EAGVAQSPRYKIIEKRQSVAFWCNPISGHATLYWYQQILGQGPKLLIQFQNNGVVDDSQLPKDRFSAERLKGVDSTLKIQPAKLEDSAVYLCASSPGTGNYGYTFGSGTRLTVV.

A single count supports this clone. This likely stems from a read error, as it lies one base from a far larger clone. The sample holds other DNA sequences that translate to the same CDR3. V gene TRBV2 combines with J gene TRBJ2-7, with TRBD1 matching over 7 bases. The length of the CDR3 is 13 residues. Germline-derived CDR1 and CDR2 are SNHLY and FYNNEI. The CDR3 spells CASSWDSSYEQYF. CDR3 coding DNA: TGTGCCAGCAGTTGGGACAGCTCCTACGAACAGTACTTC. The variable domain in full, with the rest retrieved from reference TRBV2 and TRBJ2-7, is EPEVTQTPSHQVTQMGQEVILRCVPISNHLYFYWYRQILGQKVEFLVSFYNNEISEKSEIFDDQFSVERPDGSNFTLKIRSTKLEDSAMYFCASSWDSSYEQYFGPGTRLTVT.

This clone was detected only a few times. The CDR3 bases are TGTGCCAGCAGGGACCGTACCCTAGCAAGCTCTGGAAACACCATATATTTT. This translates into CASRDRTLASSGNTIYF. This chain connects TRBV7-9 to TRBJ1-3; no reliable D call. This CDR3 comprises 17 residues. Trimming removed 6 bases from V and 0 bases from J, with 18 bases in between. Looked up from germline, CDR1 is SEHNR and CDR2 is FQNEAQ (reference sequence).

The rearrangement joins TRBV28 to TRBJ1-5; D is unclear. Per the germline V gene, CDR1 is MDHEN and CDR2 is SYDVKM. V was cut by 3 bases and J by 5 bases, with 5 bases left in between. The length of the CDR3 is 12 residues. CDR3 sequence (DNA): TGTGCCAGCAGTTTGGAGGATCAGCCCCAGCATTTT. It specifies CASSLEDQPQHF.

The chain employs TRBV7-3 and TRBJ2-1, with D tentatively TRBD1 or TRBD2 (5 bases each). The CDR3 loop spans 16 amino acids. The V and J ends lost 4 bases and 1 base respectively, with 14 bases between them. CDR1 is SGHTA, CDR2 FQGTGA, per germline. The CDR3 loop reads CASSSNRDPSYNEQFF. CDR3 DNA sequence: TGTGCCAGCAGCTCGAACCGGGACCCATCCTACAATGAGCAGTTCTTC. The full variable domain, its missing parts supplied by reference TRBV7-3 and TRBJ2-1, is GAGVSQTPSNKVTEKGKYVELRCDPISGHTALYWYRQSLGQGPEFLIYFQGTGAADDSGLPNDRFFAVRPEGSVSTLKIQRTERGDSAVYLCASSSNRDPSYNEQFFGPGTRLTVL.

This clone was observed a handful of times. CDR3 loop: CASSFAGVLADTQYF. The DNA for the CDR3 is TGTGCCAGCAGCTTTGCGGGAGTGTTGGCAGATACGCAGTATTTT. The chain uses TRBV7-2 and TRBJ2-3; 7 nucleotides match TRBD2. Germline CDR1 is SGHTA and CDR2 is FQGNSA. CDR3 length equals 15 residues. With 3 bases clipped from V and 4 bases from J, the junction kept 7 bases outside the gene matches.

The chain couples TRBV29-1 to TRBJ1-2; TRBD1 agrees at 10 bases. Germline CDR1 SQVTM, CDR2 ANQGSEA. V dropped 7 bases and J dropped 3; count of bases not matched to a gene: 5. There are 13 residues in the CDR3. CDR3 DNA sequence: TGCAGCGCCGGACAGGGGGATTACTATGGCTACACCTTC. It is translated as CSAGQGDYYGYTF.